Each of the 25 T cell receptor beta chains below was sequenced from the same sample in a study of shared clonotypes between healthy human individuals. CD8 cells classed as naive were CD45RO-negative and positively selected for CCR7, excluding terminally differentiated effector memory CD45RA+ cells. Generated by immunoSEQ multiplex PCR, the TCRdb table keeps only in-frame clones and is missing some. Of hundreds of thousands of clones listed, approximately 96% are singletons. Sequenced input: naive CD8+ T cells sorted from blood. These receptors all come from a woman aged 25 to 45 in good health.

V gene TRBV2 combines with J gene TRBJ2-5; 9 bases fit TRBD1. The assigned J gene may be wrong: the sequence end matches TRBJ2-7 better. The length of the CDR3 is 16 residues. Germline V CDR1 and CDR2: SNHLY, FYNNEI. CDR3 in amino acids: CASSGFAGQGWYEQYF. The CDR3 region has the DNA TGTGCCAGCAGTGGATTCGCGGGACAGGGTTGGTACGAGCAGTACTTC.

The chain recombines TRBV4-1 with TRBJ2-1; no reliable D call. The CDR3 totals 16 residues. CDR1 is MGHRA, CDR2 YSYEKL, per germline. The germline V and J ends were trimmed by 2 bases and 1 base, with 12 bases remaining between them. CDR3 in DNA: TGCGCCAGCAGCCAACCTATTTATAGTTCCTACAATGAGCAGTTCTTC. Encoded protein: CASSQPIYSSYNEQFF.

V is TRBV7-9 and J is TRBJ2-1; D is ambiguous. V was cut by 2 bases and J by 3 bases, with 5 bases left in between. The length of the CDR3 is 13 residues. Germline V CDR1 and CDR2: SEHNR, FQNEAQ (reference sequence). DNA of the CDR3: TGTGCCAGCAGCTTAAGGCTCTACAATGAGCAGTTCTTC. It encodes CASSLRLYNEQFF.

The rearrangement joins TRBV29-1 to TRBJ2-7; D not resolved. Germline V lookup: CDR1 SQVTM, CDR2 ANQGSEA. Trimming pared 4 bases from V and 0 bases from J, leaving 10 bases between. This CDR3 spans 13 amino acids. The CDR3 loop reads CSVGDDNSYEQYF. The CDR3 region has the DNA TGCAGCGTTGGCGACGACAACTCCTACGAGCAGTACTTC.

V is TRBV28 and J is TRBJ2-5, with a weak D call TRBD1 (5 bases). The DNA matches TRBJ2-7 better at its end, which makes the J call doubtful. The germline gives CDR1 MDHEN, CDR2 SYDVKM. The CDR3 consists of 15 residues. CDR3 region: CASSPTDSYPYEQYF. CDR3 bases: TGTGCCAGCAGCCCTACCGACAGCTATCCCTACGAGCAGTACTTC.

The chain combines TRBV4-1 with TRBJ2-7; 13 nucleotides agree with TRBD2. After removal of 0 bases from V and 6 bases from J, the junction contained 5 bases not matched to a gene. Germline CDR1 reads MGHRA; CDR2 reads YSYEKL. The length of the CDR3 is 16 residues. CDR3 DNA: TGCGCCAGCAGCCAAGAGGGACTAGCGGGATCGGTCGAGCAGTACTTC. Encoded protein: CASSQEGLAGSVEQYF.

The chain couples TRBV27 to TRBJ2-3; D call uncertain. With 5 bases removed from V and 1 base from J, the gap between germline ends came to 7 bases. The CDR3 loop spans 13 amino acids. The germline V gene has CDR1 MNHEY and CDR2 SMNVEV (reference sequence). CDR3 coding DNA: TGTGCCAGCAGTATTTTCGGCACAGATACGCAGTATTTT. Its protein product is CASSIFGTDTQYF.

J is TRBJ1-5 and V is TRBV27; D gene unclear. V lost 5 bases and J lost 2, with 16 bases in between. CDR3 size: 16 residues. Germline CDR1 is MNHEY and CDR2 is SMNVEV (reference sequence). CDR3 sequence: CASSPYDGRGNQPQHF. The CDR3 coding sequence is TGTGCCAGCAGTCCATACGACGGTAGGGGCAATCAGCCCCAGCATTTT.

The chain couples TRBV27 to TRBJ1-6; D is ambiguous. Trimming removed 0 bases at V and 5 bases at J, with 8 bases between. CDR1 is MNHEY, CDR2 SMNVEV, per germline (reference sequence). The CDR3 has 15 amino acids. CDR3 protein: CASSLSTYNNSPLHF. The CDR3 DNA follows: TGTGCCAGCAGTTTATCGACGTACAATAATTCACCCCTCCACTTT.

The V and J genes are TRBV21-1 and TRBJ2-7; no check of the table's D call, TRBD2, against the DNA was made. TRBV21-1 is noted as a pseudogene. The CDR3 sequence is 16 residues long. CDR3 region: CASSKRMASGHYEQYF. CDR3 sequence (DNA): TGTGCCAGCAGCAAGAGGATGGCTAGCGGCCATTACGAGCAGTACTTC.

The J gene is TRBJ1-5, the V gene TRBV19, with D possibly TRBD1 on 6 matching bases. CDR3 length: 15 amino acids. Germline CDR1 is LNHDA and CDR2 is SQIVND (reference sequence). Deletions cut 3 bases from V and 5 bases from J, with 14 bases between. The CDR3 here is CASSIPGDLHQPQHF. The CDR3 region has the DNA TGTGCCAGTAGTATCCCAGGGGACTTGCATCAGCCCCAGCATTTT.

The chain couples TRBV13 to TRBJ2-3, with TRBD1 as a possible D gene (6 bases). Germline-derived CDR1 and CDR2 are PRHDT and FYEKMQ (reference sequence). The length of the CDR3 is 16 residues. Trimming stripped 7 bases from V and 0 bases from J, with 17 bases between. CDR3 loop: CASTLRGQDSTDTQYF. The CDR3 nucleotides are TGTGCCAGCACTCTACGGGGACAAGATAGCACAGATACGCAGTATTTT.

The chain couples TRBV28 to TRBJ2-1, with 10 bases aligning to TRBD2. Trimming at V came to 8 bases and at J to 4 bases, leaving 11 bases not matched to a gene. The CDR3 consists of 16 residues. Germline CDR1 MDHEN, CDR2 SYDVKM. CDR3 coding DNA: TGTGCCAGCCTTCCGAGGACTAGCGGACTATACAATGAGCAGTTCTTC. It codes for CASLPRTSGLYNEQFF. The full variable domain, with the rest looked up from reference TRBV28 and TRBJ2-1, is DVKVTQSSRYLVKRTGEKVFLECVQDMDHENMFWYRQDPGLGLRLIYFSYDVKMKEKGDIPEGYSVSREKKERFSLILESASTNQTSMYLCASLPRTSGLYNEQFFGPGTRLTVL.

This clone came up a few times. The chain uses TRBV7-9 and TRBJ2-1; D not resolved. V shed 7 bases and J shed 4 bases, with 11 bases lying between them. CDR1 is SEHNR and CDR2 is FQNEAQ in the germline V gene (reference sequence). The CDR3 is 13 amino acids. CDR3: CASTMGGYNEQFF. The CDR3, as DNA: TGTGCCAGCACGATGGGCGGTTACAATGAGCAGTTCTTC.

The chain has TRBV13 and TRBJ1-1; tentative D call: TRBD1 (5 bases). CDR3 length equals 14 residues. CDR1 is PRHDT and CDR2 is FYEKMQ in the germline V gene (reference sequence). Trimming shortened V by 5 bases and J by 4 bases, and 14 bases separated the two germline ends. The DNA of the CDR3 is TGTGCCAGCAGCGGTATGACAGACTTCACTGAAGCTTTCTTT. Amino acids: CASSGMTDFTEAFF. Using reference TRBV13 and TRBJ1-1 for the parts outside the CDR3, the full variable domain is AAGVIQSPRHLIKEKRETATLKCYPIPRHDTVYWYQQGPGQDPQFLISFYEKMQSDKGSIPDRFSAQQFSDYHSELNMSSLELGDSALYFCASSGMTDFTEAFFGQGTRLTVV.

The rearrangement links TRBV4-1 to TRBJ2-1, with 11 bases matching TRBD2. Germline V gene data show CDR1 as MGHRA and CDR2 as YSYEKL. The CDR3 totals 16 residues. V lost 2 bases, J lost 5 bases, and 5 bases stayed unmatched. Here the CDR3 reads CASSQQLAGVHNEQFF. The CDR3 nucleotides are TGCGCCAGCAGCCAACAACTAGCGGGAGTGCACAATGAGCAGTTCTTC.

The rearrangement joins TRBV7-9 to TRBJ2-1; 10 nucleotides align to TRBD1. Germline V gene sequence: CDR1 SEHNR, CDR2 FQNEAQ (reference sequence). This CDR3 has 15 amino acids. V shed 7 bases and J 5 bases; nucleotides not matched to a gene: 8. The CDR3 here is CASTLGQGSHNEQFF. CDR3 in DNA: TGTGCCAGCACCTTGGGACAGGGGAGTCACAATGAGCAGTTCTTC.

This chain joins TRBV4-1 and TRBJ2-4, with 7 bases lining up with TRBD2. The ends lost 4 bases at V and 5 bases at J; junction bases unmatched: 5. The CDR3 has 14 amino acids. Germline loops: CDR1 MGHRA, CDR2 YSYEKL. In DNA, the CDR3 is TGCGCCAGCAGCCTTGGACTAGGCGAAAACATTCAGTACTTC. It yields the protein CASSLGLGENIQYF.

This clone appeared a single time. The rearrangement uses TRBV14 and TRBJ2-7; D ambiguous. In germline, CDR1 is SGHDN, CDR2 FVKESK. CDR3 length: 12 residues. Between the trimmed V and J ends, which lost 0 bases and 4 bases, there was a span of 4 bases. CDR3: CASSQDHYEQYF. The CDR3 DNA reads TGTGCCAGCAGCCAAGATCATTACGAGCAGTACTTC.

The V call is TRBV13, the J call TRBJ2-3; D uncertain. Trimming left V 1 base short and J 2 bases short, with 1 base between. Looked up from germline, CDR1 is PRHDT and CDR2 is FYEKMQ (reference sequence). The CDR3 is 12 amino acids. Here the CDR3 DNA reads TGTGCCAGCAGCTTAGACACAGATACGCAGTATTTT. Its protein is CASSLDTDTQYF.

J is TRBJ1-1 and V is TRBV9; tentatively, D is TRBD1 (5 bases). The CDR3 sequence is 15 residues long. Trimming pared 3 bases from V and 5 bases from J, leaving 17 bases between. Germline CDR1 SGDLS, CDR2 YYNGEE. The CDR3 bases are TGTGCCAGCAGCGCCTCGCAGGGAAGATTGACTGAAGCTTTCTTT. It is translated as CASSASQGRLTEAFF.

The chain combines TRBV11-1 with TRBJ2-7; D gene uncertain. The CDR3 loop spans 12 amino acids. Germline CDR1 reads SGHAT; CDR2 reads FQDESV (reference sequence). Between the trimmed V and J ends, which lost 1 base and 6 bases, there was a span of 7 bases. CDR3 bases: TGTGCCAGCAGCTTAGATCGAAGCGAGCAGTACTTC. It translates to CASSLDRSEQYF.

The count of this clone is one. The chain links TRBV11-2 to TRBJ2-2; D is ambiguous. Germline CDR1 and CDR2: SGHAT and FQNNGV. Trimming removed 1 base at V and 8 bases at J, with 14 bases between. The CDR3 has 15 residues. The DNA of the CDR3 is TGTGCCAGCAGCTTAGGGCTAATCTCACCAGGGGAGCTGTTTTTT. Its translation is CASSLGLISPGELFF. Filled out from reference TRBV11-2 and TRBJ2-2, the complete variable domain reads EAGVAQSPRYKIIEKRQSVAFWCNPISGHATLYWYQQILGQGPKLLIQFQNNGVVDDSQLPKDRFSAERLKGVDSTLKIQPAKLEDSAVYLCASSLGLISPGELFFGEGSRLTVL.

The chain couples TRBV15 to TRBJ1-3; D remains ambiguous. This CDR3 has 14 amino acids. The V gene lost 8 bases and the J gene lost 1 base, with 12 bases spanning the gap. Germline values: CDR1 LNHNV, CDR2 YYDKDF (reference sequence). CDR3 protein: CATRQGSSGNTIYF. DNA of the CDR3: TGTGCCACCCGTCAAGGGTCTTCTGGAAACACCATATATTTT.

V gene TRBV6-5 combines with J gene TRBJ1-1; possibly TRBD1 for D (5 bases). The V gene's germline CDR1 is MNHEY and CDR2 SVGAGI. The CDR3 has 13 residues. V lost 10 bases, J lost 1 base, and 13 bases lay in between. The CDR3 here is CATRLGGNTEAFF. Written as DNA, the CDR3 is TGTGCCACAAGGTTGGGGGGGAACACTGAAGCTTTCTTT.